The 23 T cell receptor beta chains given below trace back to one sample, sequenced in a study of T cell responses to AZD1222 COVID-19 vaccine. The table came from immunoSEQ multiplex PCR; TCRdb's copy has only in-frame clones and leaves some out. This sample has about 110,000 clones, with roughly 88% found just once. Sequencing was performed on peripheral blood, taken 28 days after the second AZD1222 dose. Every receptor here comes from an adult who received the AZD1222 COVID-19 vaccine.

The chain uses TRBV19 and TRBJ2-1; D possibly corresponds to TRBD1 (6 bases). Trimming pared 4 bases from V and 6 bases from J, leaving 10 bases between. The length of the CDR3 is 13 residues. Germline CDR1 and CDR2: LNHDA and SQIVND (reference sequence). The CDR3 loop is CASSTGHLNEQFF. The CDR3 DNA is TGTGCCAGTAGTACGGGACACCTCAATGAGCAGTTCTTC.

The sample holds a few counts of this clone. The V gene is TRBV19, the J gene TRBJ1-5; D unresolved. Between the trimmed V and J ends, which lost 1 base and 2 bases, there was a span of 12 bases. CDR3 length equals 16 residues. Germline CDR1 and CDR2: LNHDA and SQIVND (reference sequence). CDR3 coding DNA: TGTGCCAGTAGTATAGCCCTTTTTGTGGGCAATCAGCCCCAGCATTTT. This gives the protein CASSIALFVGNQPQHF.

V and J are TRBV7-2 and TRBJ2-7, with D tentatively TRBD2 (5 bases). Germline assignment: CDR1 SGHTA and CDR2 FQGNSA. Trimming removed 0 bases at V and 1 base at J, with 10 bases between. The CDR3 has 15 residues. The CDR3 nucleotides read TGTGCCAGCAGCTTAGCGAGGGCAGTGTCCTACGAGCAGTACTTC. Protein: CASSLARAVSYEQYF.

The chain recombines TRBV10-3 with TRBJ1-1, with 8 bases fitting TRBD1. The CDR3 extends over 15 amino acids. V gave up 4 bases and J gave up 5 bases; unmatched junction bases: 9. The V gene's germline CDR1 is ENHRY and CDR2 SYGVKD. The chain's CDR3 is CAISAGQGKATEAFF. The CDR3 DNA follows: TGTGCCATCAGTGCAGGACAGGGAAAAGCGACTGAAGCTTTCTTT.

Only a few counts were recorded for this clone. V gene TRBV24-1 combines with J gene TRBJ2-1, with D unresolved. The CDR3 contains 12 residues. Per the germline V gene, CDR1 is KGHDR and CDR2 is SFDVKD. V gave up 0 bases and J gave up 11 bases, with 7 bases separating them. This chain's CDR3 is CATSDLLEKQFF. The CDR3, as DNA: TGTGCCACCAGTGATTTGTTGGAAAAGCAGTTCTTC.

The chain combines TRBV9 with TRBJ2-3, with 10 bases fitting TRBD1. The V gene's germline CDR1 is SGDLS and CDR2 YYNGEE. V was pared by 3 bases and J by 2 bases, with 6 bases of the junction left unmatched. CDR3 length equals 16 residues. The CDR3 region is CASSARTGGYTDTQYF. CDR3 sequence (DNA): TGTGCCAGCAGCGCCCGGACAGGGGGGTACACAGATACGCAGTATTTT.

The chain is built from TRBV7-2 and TRBJ2-1, with a tentative D call TRBD1 (6 bases). The CDR3 is 12 amino acids. The germline V gene has CDR1 SGHTA and CDR2 FQGNSA. The V end was cut by 1 base, the J end by 10 bases, with 8 bases between. The CDR3 nucleotides read TGTGCCAGCAGCTTAGGTGGGACAGAGCAGTTCTTC. This translates into CASSLGGTEQFF.

The J gene is TRBJ1-1, the V gene TRBV9; possibly TRBD1 for D (5 bases). Looked up from germline, CDR1 is SGDLS and CDR2 is YYNGEE. V lost 4 bases and J lost 5, with 21 bases in between. The CDR3 contains 16 residues. CDR3 loop: CASSPGPDFWGTEAFF. The CDR3 DNA is TGTGCCAGCAGCCCAGGGCCGGACTTCTGGGGAACTGAAGCTTTCTTT.

CDR3 bases: TGTGCCAGCAGCTTAGGAGGAGGGACGCAGTTCTTC. Amino acids: CASSLGGGTQFF. This chain uses TRBV11-2 with TRBJ2-1, with a possible D match to TRBD2 (6 bases). The CDR3 runs to 12 residues. The germline CDR1 and CDR2 sequences are SGHAT and FQNNGV. V lost 1 base and J lost 12, with 10 bases in between.

The rearrangement joins TRBV27 to TRBJ1-2; tentative D call: TRBD1 (5 bases). Germline V gene data show CDR1 as MNHEY and CDR2 as SMNVEV (reference sequence). This CDR3 is 14 amino acids long. V shed 8 bases and J shed 8 bases, with 21 bases lying between them. CDR3 protein: CASWGVANFDGYTF. CDR3 nucleotide sequence: TGTGCCAGCTGGGGGGTGGCCAACTTCGACGGCTACACCTTC.

The chain is built from TRBV6-5 and TRBJ1-5, with D perhaps matching TRBD1 (6 bases). Per the germline V gene, CDR1 is MNHEY and CDR2 is SVGAGI. The ends were cut back, 8 bases at V and 4 bases at J, with 12 bases in the middle. This CDR3 spans 13 amino acids. The CDR3 nucleotides read TGTGCCAGCCGAGGGGGGACTAATCAGCCCCAGCATTTT. Protein sequence: CASRGGTNQPQHF.

The chain recombines TRBV28 with TRBJ2-3; 10 bases are a match to TRBD2. The junction had 4 bases not matched to a gene; V was cut back by 2 bases and J by 2 bases. The CDR3 totals 16 residues. Germline CDR1 reads MDHEN; CDR2 reads SYDVKM. The CDR3 spells CASSLTAGGYTDTQYF. The CDR3 coding sequence is TGTGCCAGCAGTTTAACAGCGGGGGGGTACACAGATACGCAGTATTTT.

The chain uses TRBV10-1 and TRBJ2-1, with 9 nucleotides matching TRBD1. Looked up from germline, CDR1 is WNHNN and CDR2 is SYGVQD (reference sequence). There are 15 residues in the CDR3. V lost 5 bases, J lost 4 bases, and 6 bases stayed unmatched. The CDR3: CASSPGQGLYNEQFF. Written as DNA, the CDR3 is TGCGCCAGCAGTCCGGGACAGGGACTGTACAATGAGCAGTTCTTC.

The chain has TRBV2 and TRBJ2-2, with 7 nucleotides matching TRBD2. Trimming cost V 5 bases and J 2 bases; bases outside gene matches: 8. Germline values: CDR1 SNHLY, CDR2 FYNNEI. The CDR3 is made up of 16 amino acids. For the CDR3, the DNA is TGTGCCAGCAGTAGGCCGGGACTACCCAACACCGGGGAGCTGTTTTTT. The encoded protein is CASSRPGLPNTGELFF.

The chain combines TRBV9 with TRBJ2-5, with TRBD2 identical over 7 bases. This CDR3 contains 15 residues. CDR1 and CDR2 (germline): SGDLS, YYNGEE. V lost 0 bases and J lost 5; bases outside the gene matches: 7. The CDR3 sequence: CASSVGDYLWETQYF. The CDR3, as DNA: TGTGCCAGCAGCGTAGGGGACTACCTCTGGGAGACCCAGTACTTC. The entire variable domain, with the rest obtained from reference TRBV9 and TRBJ2-5, is as follows: DSGVTQTPKHLITATGQRVTLRCSPRSGDLSVYWYQQSLDQGLQFLIQYYNGEERAKGNILERFSAQQFPDLHSELNLSSLELGDSALYFCASSVGDYLWETQYFGPGTRLLVL.

V gene TRBV12-3 or TRBV12-4 combines with J gene TRBJ1-2; tentatively, D is TRBD1 (5 bases). The V and J ends lost 10 bases and 7 bases respectively, with 16 bases between them. CDR3 length: 12 residues. This CDR3 is CATHYRQSGYTF. DNA for the CDR3: TGTGCCACCCACTACAGGCAAAGTGGCTACACCTTC.

V usage is TRBV4-3 and J usage is TRBJ1-4; the match to TRBD1 covers 7 bases. The CDR3 consists of 14 residues. Per the germline V gene, CDR1 is LGHNA and CDR2 is YSLEER. The ends lost 4 bases at V and 8 bases at J; junction bases unmatched: 7. CDR3 sequence: CASSRGDREEKLFF. The CDR3 bases are TGCGCCAGCAGCCGAGGGGACAGAGAAGAAAAACTGTTTTTT.

The chain has TRBV5-4 and TRBJ2-3, with 9 bases matching TRBD1. The CDR3 consists of 17 residues. Germline CDR1 is SGHNT and CDR2 is YYREEE (reference sequence). With 0 bases clipped from V and 3 bases from J, the junction kept 8 bases outside the gene matches. The CDR3 is CASSLVLGTGKTDTQYF. CDR3 bases: TGTGCCAGCAGCTTGGTTCTCGGGACAGGGAAGACAGATACGCAGTATTTT.

This clone was picked up one time. The chain carries TRBV6-2 or TRBV6-3 and TRBJ1-4, with 9 positions matching TRBD1. The germline gives CDR1 MNHEY, CDR2 SVGEGT. V was pared by 0 bases and J by 8 bases, with 4 bases of the junction left unmatched. The CDR3 length is 15 residues. CDR3 region: CASSYSTGTGEKLFF. The CDR3 DNA reads as TGTGCCAGCAGTTACTCCACCGGGACAGGGGAAAAACTGTTTTTT.

The J gene is TRBJ1-1, the V gene TRBV18; TRBD1 aligns across 7 bases. V trimming: 6 bases; J trimming: 8 bases; junction bases outside the gene matches: 9. Looked up from germline, CDR1 is KGHSH and CDR2 is LQKENI. The CDR3 is made up of 13 amino acids. The CDR3 region is CASSPGTVSEAFF. The DNA for the CDR3 is TGTGCCAGCTCCCCCGGGACAGTCTCCGAAGCTTTCTTT.

V gene TRBV11-1 combines with J gene TRBJ2-1; 8 bases match TRBD2. The trim removed 6 bases at V and 10 bases at J, leaving 14 bases unmatched. The CDR3 extends over 15 amino acids. Germline V gene data show CDR1 as SGHAT and CDR2 as FQDESV (reference sequence). CDR3 sequence: CASRQGVGGAWEQFF. CDR3 coding DNA: TGTGCCAGCAGACAAGGAGTCGGGGGGGCTTGGGAGCAGTTCTTC.

The chain carries TRBV18 and TRBJ1-5; TRBD1 matches at 7 bases. The length of the CDR3 is 16 residues. V dropped 4 bases and J dropped 4; count of bases not matched to a gene: 10. Germline V gene sequence: CDR1 KGHSH, CDR2 LQKENI. CDR3 nucleotides: TGTGCCAGCTCACAAGTTAGGGACAGAACAAATCAGCCCCAGCATTTT. This gives the protein CASSQVRDRTNQPQHF. The complete variable domain, with remaining parts taken from reference TRBV18 and TRBJ1-5, reads NAGVMQNPRHLVRRRGQEARLRCSPMKGHSHVYWYRQLPEEGLKFMVYLQKENIIDESGMPKERFSAEFPKEGPSILRIQQVVRGDSAAYFCASSQVRDRTNQPQHFGDGTRLSIL.

This chain connects TRBV19 to TRBJ2-6, with TRBD2 identical over 7 bases. CDR1 and CDR2 from the germline V gene are LNHDA and SQIVND (reference sequence). V shed 4 bases, J shed 3 bases, and the junction held 15 bases outside the gene matches. The CDR3 covers 19 residues. The CDR3 DNA reads TGTGCCAGTAGTAAGGACGGGCCGGGAGGTCGAGGTGGGGCCAACGTCCTGACTTTC. It yields the protein CASSKDGPGGRGGANVLTF.